The next 25 T cell receptor beta chains were all read from a single sample in a study of blood T cells in healthy people across ages. With a J-beta primer mix and a sample-barcoded 5' primer, a second PCR ran about 7 to 11 cycles. TCRdb passed the 5' RACE reads through MiXCR, listing each CDR3 protein once. The sample gives approximately 1.5 million distinct CDR3 sequences, roughly 43% of which show up once; approximately 4.1% is in the top ten. Sequences were obtained from blood. The receptors stem from a woman aged 18-29 years in good health.

This clonotype was detected only a few times. The chain combines TRBV27 with TRBJ2-7; D is unclear. Looked up from germline, CDR1 is MNHEY and CDR2 is SMNVEV (reference sequence). Trimming took 6 bases from V and 2 from J, leaving 17 bases between them. This CDR3 has 15 residues. The CDR3 reads CASSPDGVRPYEQYF. The CDR3 coding sequence is TGTGCCAGCAGCCCCGATGGTGTGCGGCCCTACGAGCAGTACTTC.

A few counts support this clonotype. The chain is built from TRBV20-1 and TRBJ2-1; D is possibly TRBD2 (6 bases). V was trimmed by 2 bases and J by 3 bases, leaving 17 bases between them. Germline loops: CDR1 DFQATT, CDR2 SNEGSKA (reference sequence). This CDR3 contains 16 residues. The chain's CDR3 is CSARTPSGLSYNEQFF. Here the CDR3 DNA reads TGCAGTGCTAGAACCCCCTCGGGACTTAGCTACAATGAGCAGTTCTTC.

The table lists this clonotype with many counts. The chain couples TRBV29-1 to TRBJ1-5; D gene ambiguous. V dropped 7 bases and J dropped 0 bases, with 13 bases sitting between them. CDR3 length: 14 amino acids. CDR1 is SQVTM and CDR2 is ANQGSEA in the germline V gene. CDR3 nucleotide sequence: TGCAGCGCCCTAGGGCAGGATAGCAATCAGCCCCAGCATTTT. Its translation: CSALGQDSNQPQHF.

The chain has TRBV20-1 and TRBJ1-6; D call uncertain. Per germline, CDR1 DFQATT and CDR2 SNEGSKA (reference sequence). The CDR3 is made up of 12 amino acids. The germline V and J ends were trimmed by 2 bases and 15 bases, with 14 bases remaining between them. The CDR3: CSARSSQGILHF. The CDR3, as DNA: TGCAGTGCTAGATCCTCCCAAGGCATCCTCCACTTT.

The chain has TRBV29-1 and TRBJ2-3; D is perhaps TRBD2 (6 bases). The V and J ends lost 4 bases and 0 bases respectively, with 11 bases between them. This CDR3 spans 14 amino acids. Germline-derived CDR1 and CDR2 are SQVTM and ANQGSEA. As DNA, the CDR3 is TGCAGCGTTGCCGCAGGGAGGAGCACAGATACGCAGTATTTT. Its translation: CSVAAGRSTDTQYF.

V usage is TRBV15 and J usage is TRBJ1-5, with D uncertain. This CDR3 is built from 15 residues. V gave up 0 bases and J gave up 5 bases, with 11 bases separating them. Germline CDR1 LNHNV, CDR2 YYDKDF (reference sequence). Here the CDR3 DNA reads TGTGCCACCAGCAGAGATCCCTGGACCGATCAGCCCCAGCATTTT. This sequence encodes CATSRDPWTDQPQHF.

The chain joins TRBV7-6 to TRBJ1-3, with D hard to call. Germline assignment: CDR1 SGHVS and CDR2 FNYEAQ. The CDR3 totals 14 residues. The V and J ends lost 5 bases and 0 bases respectively, with 8 bases between them. The CDR3 bases are TGTGCCAGCAGCCAGCGGGGCTCTGGAAACACCATATATTTT. Protein sequence: CASSQRGSGNTIYF. The variable domain in full, with the rest retrieved from reference TRBV7-6 and TRBJ1-3, is GAGVSQSPRYKVTKRGQDVALRCDPISGHVSLYWYRQALGQGPEFLTYFNYEAQQDKSGLPNDRFSAERPEGSISTLTIQRTEQRDSAMYRCASSQRGSGNTIYFGEGSWLTVV.

The chain couples TRBV5-1 to TRBJ1-2; the D is unclear. The CDR3 is made up of 15 amino acids. From germline, CDR1 is SGHRS and CDR2 YFSETQ. V lost 0 bases, J lost 0 bases, and 9 bases lay in between. The CDR3 DNA follows: TGCGCCAGCAGCTTGGCTGGAAAATCTAACTATGGCTACACCTTC. Translation: CASSLAGKSNYGYTF.

V and J are TRBV9 and TRBJ2-7; 11 bases align to TRBD2. J lost 3 bases, V lost 7 bases, and 12 bases had no gene match. Germline V lookup: CDR1 SGDLS, CDR2 YYNGEE. The CDR3 length is 16 residues. The CDR3 coding sequence is TGTGCCAGCGGCGAGTACGGGACTAGCGGAAACTACGAGCAGTACTTC. The encoded protein is CASGEYGTSGNYEQYF.

A single count supports this clonotype. The chain carries TRBV20-1 and TRBJ2-4; 10 bases are a match to TRBD2. Per the germline V gene, CDR1 is DFQATT and CDR2 is SNEGSKA (reference sequence). V lost 2 bases, J lost 3 bases, and 1 base stayed unmatched. The CDR3 has 14 residues. The CDR3 coding sequence is TGCAGTGCTAGACTAGCGGGGGTCAAAAACATTCAGTACTTC. Amino acid sequence: CSARLAGVKNIQYF.

This clonotype was counted a few times. V is TRBV9 and J is TRBJ2-1, with TRBD2 matching over 7 bases. Germline V lookup: CDR1 SGDLS, CDR2 YYNGEE. This CDR3 has 14 residues. Losses at the gene ends were 2 bases for V and 5 bases for J; bases not matched to a gene: 4. The CDR3 DNA follows: TGTGCCAGCAGCGTCTTAGCGGGCCACAATGAGCAGTTCTTC. Encoded protein: CASSVLAGHNEQFF.

The chain is built from TRBV27 and TRBJ2-1; 9 bases are a match to TRBD2. CDR3 size: 14 residues. Germline V gene sequence: CDR1 MNHEY, CDR2 SMNVEV (reference sequence). J lost 5 bases, V lost 4 bases, and 3 bases had no gene match. The CDR3: CASSSGLANNEQFF. The CDR3 region has the DNA TGTGCCAGCAGTTCGGGACTAGCCAACAATGAGCAGTTCTTC.

The chain joins TRBV4-3 to TRBJ1-2, with unresolved D. Germline CDR1 and CDR2: LGHNA and YSLEER. The CDR3 is 17 residues long. V was cut by 1 base and J by 1 base, with 16 bases left in between. The CDR3, as DNA: TGCGCCAGCAGCCAAGGGCCTGGCAGGAGCTTTAACTATGGCTACACCTTC. Translation: CASSQGPGRSFNYGYTF.

This chain uses TRBV6-1 with TRBJ2-6; D is possibly TRBD1 (5 bases). There are 15 residues in the CDR3. Germline V CDR1 and CDR2: MNHNS, SASEGT. Trimming cost V 10 bases and J 0 bases, with 13 bases left between them. The CDR3 nucleotides are TGTGCCACCACAAGGGGAAACTCTGGGGCCAACGTCCTGACTTTC. Protein product: CATTRGNSGANVLTF.

The gene calls are TRBV20-1 and TRBJ2-3; 10 bases agree with TRBD2. CDR1 is DFQATT and CDR2 is SNEGSKA in the germline V gene (reference sequence). V dropped 6 bases and J dropped 3; count of bases not matched to a gene: 18. The CDR3 has 18 amino acids. The CDR3: CSAANGASGGAFTDTQYF. The CDR3 nucleotides are TGCAGTGCCGCAAACGGTGCCAGCGGGGGGGCTTTTACAGATACGCAGTATTTT.

Comment on this clonotype: One end of the junction fails to match germline, which may point to a read error. The chain links TRBV7-9 to TRBJ1-1; 9 nucleotides line up with TRBD1. The CDR3 extends over 14 amino acids. From germline, CDR1 is SEHNR and CDR2 FQNEAQ (reference sequence). In nucleotides, the CDR3 is TGTGCCAACAGCTCCCCGACAGGGGGCACTGAAGCTTTCTTT. It specifies CANSSPTGGTEAFF.

This clonotype has more than one count but fewer than ten. The chain combines TRBV24-1 with TRBJ1-2; unclear D gene. Germline V gives CDR1 KGHDR, CDR2 SFDVKD. The CDR3 spans 14 residues. V was clipped by 2 bases and J by 8 bases, with 14 bases between them. CDR3 in DNA: TGTGCCACCAGTGATTGGGGATCACCGGAAGGCTACACCTTC. Translation: CATSDWGSPEGYTF.

With respect to this clonotype: At one end, the junction sequence differs from germline, possibly due to a read error. This chain links TRBV7-9 with TRBJ2-7; D might be TRBD2 (6 bases). Germline assignment: CDR1 SEHNR and CDR2 FQNEAQ (reference sequence). The CDR3 extends over 13 amino acids. The CDR3 reads CAGSFGGDHEQYF. CDR3 DNA sequence: TGTGCCGGCAGCTTTGGCGGGGATCATGAGCAGTACTTC.

The chain joins TRBV4-1 to TRBJ2-1, with D unresolved. Per germline, CDR1 MGHRA and CDR2 YSYEKL. The CDR3 covers 14 residues. V was cut by 4 bases and J by 5 bases, with 12 bases left in between. The CDR3 region is CASSPGDADNEQFF. The CDR3 DNA sequence: TGCGCCAGCAGCCCAGGCGACGCTGACAATGAGCAGTTCTTC.

The chain links TRBV7-6 to TRBJ2-1, with D possibly matching TRBD1 (5 bases). This CDR3 has 13 amino acids. Germline CDR1 is SGHVS and CDR2 is FNYEAQ. V was cut by 5 bases and J by 5 bases, with 10 bases left in between. CDR3 sequence: CASSVRQHNEQFF. CDR3 nucleotide sequence: TGTGCCAGCAGCGTCAGACAGCACAATGAGCAGTTCTTC.

The V gene is TRBV4-1, the J gene TRBJ1-2; D remains ambiguous. Trimming took 0 bases from V and 4 from J, leaving 12 bases between them. Germline V gene lookup returns CDR1 MGHRA and CDR2 YSYEKL. CDR3 length equals 15 residues. This chain's CDR3 is CASSQESRSGYGYTF. For the CDR3, the DNA is TGCGCCAGCAGCCAAGAGTCCCGCTCGGGCTATGGCTACACCTTC.

V is TRBV9 and J is TRBJ2-5, with 8 bases identical to TRBD2. Gene TRBJ2-7 matches the end of the DNA better, so the J call may be wrong. This CDR3 contains 14 residues. CDR1 is SGDLS and CDR2 is YYNGEE in the germline V gene. The CDR3 is CASSGPGTSNEQYF. The CDR3 nucleotides read TGTGCCAGCAGCGGCCCCGGGACTAGTAACGAGCAGTACTTC.

The V and J genes are TRBV10-3 and TRBJ2-1; TRBD2 agrees at 14 bases. The DNA end is more similar to TRBJ2-7, so the J call may be wrong. Germline CDR1 and CDR2: ENHRY and SYGVKD. This CDR3 comprises 15 residues. The CDR3 sequence: CAIRGGLAGDNEQYF. In DNA, the CDR3 is TGTGCCATCAGGGGGGGACTAGCGGGAGACAATGAGCAGTACTTC.

The chain links TRBV7-2 to TRBJ1-5; possibly TRBD1 for D (5 bases). CDR3 length: 15 amino acids. Germline V lookup: CDR1 SGHTA, CDR2 FQGNSA. Trimming stripped 5 bases from V and 3 bases from J, with 14 bases between. Written as DNA, the CDR3 is TGTGCCAGCAGCCTCCAATTCGGACACAATCAGCCCCAGCATTTT. It codes for CASSLQFGHNQPQHF.

This clonotype was detected a few times. The chain recombines TRBV11-2 with TRBJ1-1; possibly TRBD1 for D (6 bases). Germline V lookup: CDR1 SGHAT, CDR2 FQNNGV. The CDR3 totals 20 residues. Trimming took off 2 bases at V and 0 bases at J, with 25 bases between the two ends. CDR3 sequence reads: CASSLSFRGSGPIVNTEAFF. In DNA, the CDR3 is TGTGCCAGCAGCTTATCCTTCAGGGGATCGGGCCCTATAGTGAACACTGAAGCTTTCTTT.